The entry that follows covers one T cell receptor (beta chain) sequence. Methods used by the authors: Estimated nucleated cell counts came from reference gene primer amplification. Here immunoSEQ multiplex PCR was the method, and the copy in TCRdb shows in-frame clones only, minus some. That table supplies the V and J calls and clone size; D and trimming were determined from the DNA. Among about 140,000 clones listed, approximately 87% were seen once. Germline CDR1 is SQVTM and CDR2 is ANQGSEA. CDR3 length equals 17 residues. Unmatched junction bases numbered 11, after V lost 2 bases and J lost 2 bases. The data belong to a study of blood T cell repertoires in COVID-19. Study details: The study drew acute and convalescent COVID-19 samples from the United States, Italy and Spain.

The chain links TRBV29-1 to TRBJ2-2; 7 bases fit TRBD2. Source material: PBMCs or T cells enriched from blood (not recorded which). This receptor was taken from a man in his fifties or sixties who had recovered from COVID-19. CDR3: CSVERVQGGINTGELFF. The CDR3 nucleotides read TGCAGCGTTGAACGGGTCCAGGGAGGGATTAACACCGGGGAGCTGTTTTTT.